This T cell receptor (beta chain) is drawn from a study of shared clonotypes between healthy human individuals. Generated by immunoSEQ multiplex PCR, the TCRdb table keeps only in-frame clones and is missing some. The sample lists under 1,100,000 clones; approximately 80% were seen once. CDR1 and CDR2 (germline): SGHNT, YYREEE (reference sequence). This CDR3 comprises 15 residues. V lost 0 bases and J 3 bases, leaving 12 bases between the germline ends. V is TRBV5-4 and J is TRBJ1-2, with D maybe TRBD1 (5 bases). This TCR was sampled from a man aged 18 to 30 in good health. Some clones in this sample may be carry-over from other donors' samples. Sequenced: memory CD4+ T cells from PBMCs. This sample's subset: CD45RA-negative fraction. The CDR3 region has the DNA TGTGCCAGCAGCTTGGAGGGTTCGGGGGACTATGGCTACACCTTC. Its translation: CASSLEGSGDYGYTF. The full variable domain, its missing parts supplied by reference TRBV5-4 and TRBJ1-2, is ETGVTQSPTHLIKTRGQQVTLRCSSQSGHNTVSWYQQALGQGPQFIFQYYREEENGRGNFPPRFSGLQFPNYSSELNVNALELDDSALYLCASSLEGSGDYGYTFGSGTRLTVV.